Following are 25 T cell receptor beta chains from one sample sequenced in a study of blood T cell repertoires in COVID-19. Sequencing was performed with immunoSEQ multiplex PCR; in TCRdb, only in-frame clones are kept and a portion is missing. The data hold a few hundred thousand clones, with about 90% observed a single time. Sequencing was done on a sample of peripheral blood. These receptor sequences come from a woman between 45 and 65 years old with acute or convalescent COVID-19.

The chain combines TRBV7-2 with TRBJ2-7; the match to TRBD2 covers 15 bases. The CDR3 extends over 18 amino acids. Germline V gene lookup returns CDR1 SGHTA and CDR2 FQGNSA. Germline trimming cut 4 bases from V and 1 base from J; bases unmatched to any gene: 8. DNA of the CDR3: TGTGCCAGCAGCTACCCGGGACTAGCGGGGGGTCGTTCCTACGAGCAGTACTTC. Translating gives CASSYPGLAGGRSYEQYF.

V gene TRBV7-7 combines with J gene TRBJ2-1; maybe TRBD2 (5 bases). Trimming left V 3 bases short and J 5 bases short, with 8 bases between. The V gene's germline CDR1 is SSHAT and CDR2 FNYEAQ (reference sequence). The CDR3 is made up of 13 amino acids. In DNA, the CDR3 is TGTGCCAGCAGCTTCGGGGTTGACAATGAGCAGTTCTTC. Residues: CASSFGVDNEQFF. Supplemented by reference TRBV7-7 and TRBJ2-1, the full variable domain reads GAGVSQSPRYKVTKRGQDVTLRCDPISSHATLYWYQQALGQGPEFLTYFNYEAQPDKSGLPSDRFSAERPEGSISTLTIQRTEQRDSAMYRCASSFGVDNEQFFGPGTRLTVL.

The J gene is TRBJ2-7, the V gene TRBV6-2 or TRBV6-3; no reliable D call. The CDR3 spans 11 residues. Germline V gene data show CDR1 as MNHEY and CDR2 as SVGEGT. V dropped 1 base and J dropped 4 bases, with 2 bases sitting between them. CDR3 DNA sequence: TGTGCCAGCAGTTACTTATACGAGCAGTACTTC. Protein product: CASSYLYEQYF.

This clone was seen only a few times. CDR3 nucleotides: TGTGCCAGTAGTATATCGGGGGGGCTCGTGGACACTGAAGCTTTCTTT. The encoded protein is CASSISGGLVDTEAFF. This sequence joins TRBV19 and TRBJ1-1, with D possibly matching TRBD1 (6 bases). CDR1 LNHDA and CDR2 SQIVND come from the germline V gene (reference sequence). This CDR3 region has 16 residues. Trimming removed 2 bases from V and 3 bases from J, with 16 bases in between.

The sample holds a few counts of this clone. The rearrangement uses TRBV3-1 (or the pseudogene TRBV3-2) and TRBJ1-6; D is unclear. The CDR3 length is 12 residues. Trimming stripped 5 bases from V and 11 bases from J, with 10 bases between. CDR1 and CDR2 from the germline V gene are LGHDT and YNNKEL (reference sequence). The CDR3 here is CASSSREAPLHF. Here the CDR3 DNA reads TGTGCCAGCAGCAGCCGGGAAGCACCCCTCCACTTT.

The V gene is TRBV18, the J gene TRBJ2-7; 12 nucleotides line up with TRBD2. V lost 3 bases to trimming and J lost 2 bases; unmatched junction nucleotides: 5. Germline CDR1 reads KGHSH; CDR2 reads LQKENI. CDR3 length equals 16 residues. The CDR3 protein is CASSPLTSGGPYEQYF. In nucleotides, the CDR3 is TGTGCCAGCTCACCTTTGACTAGCGGGGGACCCTACGAGCAGTACTTC.

The chain recombines TRBV7-2 with TRBJ2-3, with D perhaps matching TRBD1 (6 bases). Germline loops: CDR1 SGHTA, CDR2 FQGNSA. The length of the CDR3 is 15 residues. Between the trimmed V and J ends, which lost 5 bases and 0 bases, there was a span of 12 bases. The CDR3 DNA reads TGTGCCAGCAGCCTAACAGGGCCTAGCACAGATACGCAGTATTTT. Amino acids: CASSLTGPSTDTQYF.

The gene calls are TRBV27 and TRBJ2-2; no reliable D call. The CDR3 consists of 15 residues. CDR1 is MNHEY and CDR2 is SMNVEV in the germline V gene (reference sequence). Trimming took off 2 bases at V and 2 bases at J, with 9 bases between the two ends. The CDR3 protein is CASSLVGQNTGELFF. As DNA, the CDR3 is TGTGCCAGCAGTTTAGTTGGGCAAAACACCGGGGAGCTGTTTTTT.

The chain has TRBV28 and TRBJ1-2; 7 nucleotides match TRBD1. CDR1 and CDR2 (germline): MDHEN, SYDVKM. Losses at the gene ends were 6 bases for V and 2 bases for J; bases not matched to a gene: 3. The CDR3 covers 13 residues. Written as DNA, the CDR3 is TGTGCCAGCAGCCCGGGACAGAACTATGGCTACACCTTC. Translating gives CASSPGQNYGYTF.

The chain recombines TRBV19 with TRBJ2-7; D is perhaps TRBD2 (6 bases). Looked up from germline, CDR1 is LNHDA and CDR2 is SQIVND (reference sequence). Between the trimmed V and J ends, which lost 9 bases and 7 bases, there was a span of 13 bases. The length of the CDR3 is 11 residues. As DNA, the CDR3 is TGTGCCAGCGGGACTCTGTGGGAGCAGTACTTC. The encoded protein is CASGTLWEQYF.

The V and J genes are TRBV28 and TRBJ2-3; a possible D gene is TRBD1 (6 bases). Germline V CDR1 and CDR2: MDHEN, SYDVKM. With 11 bases removed from V and 2 bases from J, the gap between germline ends came to 11 bases. This CDR3 spans 12 amino acids. The CDR3 DNA reads TGTGCCTCAGGGGCAGACACAGATACGCAGTATTTT. It codes for CASGADTDTQYF.

The chain uses TRBV12-3 or TRBV12-4 and TRBJ1-5; D is perhaps TRBD1 (5 bases). This CDR3 is built from 13 residues. V lost 7 bases and J lost 3, with 10 bases in between. The DNA of the CDR3 is TGTGCCAGCACCGGACAAATCAATCAGCCCCAGCATTTT. Residues: CASTGQINQPQHF.

This clone appeared a few times. The gene calls are TRBV5-1 and TRBJ2-5; D perhaps matches TRBD2 (7 bases). This CDR3 contains 15 residues. V lost 2 bases to trimming and J lost 1 base, with 12 bases between them. CDR1 SGHRS and CDR2 YFSETQ come from the germline V gene. The CDR3 protein is CASSLARGAQETQYF. In DNA form, the CDR3 reads TGCGCCAGCAGCTTAGCCCGGGGGGCCCAAGAGACCCAGTACTTC.

The CDR3 region has the DNA TGTGCCATCACCCCGGGAGGCGCTAACTATGGCTACACCTTC. Translating gives CAITPGGANYGYTF. V usage is TRBV10-3 and J usage is TRBJ1-2; D uncertain. Trimming removed 7 bases from V and 0 bases from J, with 12 bases in between. Germline CDR1 and CDR2: ENHRY and SYGVKD. The CDR3 has 14 amino acids.

The chain joins TRBV5-1 to TRBJ2-7; D is undetermined. The CDR3 consists of 14 residues. Germline V CDR1 and CDR2: SGHRS, YFSETQ. V was trimmed by 4 bases and J by 3 bases, leaving 14 bases between them. The CDR3 loop reads CASSQITSGYEQYF. The CDR3, as DNA: TGCGCCAGCAGCCAAATAACCTCGGGCTACGAGCAGTACTTC. Based on the CDR3 plus reference TRBV5-1 and TRBJ2-7, the full variable domain is KAGVTQTPRYLIKTRGQQVTLSCSPISGHRSVSWYQQTPGQGLQFLFEYFSETQRNKGNFPGRFSGRQFSNSRSEMNVSTLELGDSALYLCASSQITSGYEQYFGPGTRLTVT.

Only one count was recorded for this clone. J is TRBJ1-2 and V is TRBV6-6; no definite D call. Germline V CDR1 and CDR2: MNHNY, SVGAGI (reference sequence). The CDR3 length is 13 residues. V was clipped by 2 bases and J by 7 bases, with 11 bases between them. The CDR3 bases are TGTGCCAGCAGTTACCCCCCTAAACCTGGCTACACCTTC. This codes for CASSYPPKPGYTF.

The J gene is TRBJ2-3, the V gene TRBV7-3, with a weak D call TRBD1 (8 bases). CDR3 length: 15 amino acids. Trimming cost V 5 bases and J 2 bases, with 14 bases left between them. Germline V gene data show CDR1 as SGHTA and CDR2 as FQGTGA. CDR3 protein: CASSNRGGPTDTQYF. CDR3 sequence (DNA): TGTGCCAGCAGCAACAGGGGGGGGCCCACAGATACGCAGTATTTT.

The genes are TRBV10-3 and TRBJ2-1; 11 nucleotides line up with TRBD2. The junction had 8 bases not matched to a gene; V was cut back by 6 bases and J by 7 bases. This CDR3 is 15 amino acids long. CDR1 ENHRY and CDR2 SYGVKD come from the germline V gene. The CDR3 sequence: CAIRELAGVANEQFF. Written as DNA, the CDR3 is TGTGCCATCAGAGAACTAGCGGGAGTGGCAAATGAGCAGTTCTTC.

This clone was observed at least ten times. J is TRBJ1-4 and V is TRBV2; 8 positions agree with TRBD1. V was pared by 5 bases and J by 4 bases, with 6 bases of the junction left unmatched. The CDR3 is made up of 15 amino acids. CDR1 and CDR2 from the germline V gene are SNHLY and FYNNEI. DNA for the CDR3: TGTGCCAGCAGTAGACAGGGGAAGGTTAATGAAAAACTGTTTTTT. It specifies CASSRQGKVNEKLFF.

This sequence joins TRBV9 and TRBJ2-1; TRBD2 matches at 7 bases. CDR1 and CDR2 from the germline V gene are SGDLS and YYNGEE. CDR3 length: 15 amino acids. The V and J ends lost 0 bases and 4 bases, in that order; junction bases with no gene match: 4. The CDR3 DNA reads TGTGCCAGCAGCGTAGACGGGACTAATTACAATGAGCAGTTCTTC. Protein product: CASSVDGTNYNEQFF.

The rearrangement uses TRBV4-2 and TRBJ2-3; the D gene is possibly TRBD2 (5 bases). Trimming took 2 bases from V and 1 from J, leaving 13 bases between them. The germline gives CDR1 LGHNA, CDR2 YNFKEQ. The CDR3 contains 16 residues. CDR3: CASSQPVGAGTDTQYF. The CDR3 bases are TGTGCCAGCAGCCAACCGGTGGGAGCCGGCACAGATACGCAGTATTTT.

The chain uses TRBV6-2 or TRBV6-3 and TRBJ2-2, with D perhaps TRBD1 (5 bases). Germline values: CDR1 MNHEY, CDR2 SVGEGT. This CDR3 comprises 16 residues. V lost 1 base, J lost 3 bases, and 12 bases lay in between. CDR3 sequence (DNA): TGTGCCAGCAGTTACTTGTCCAGGGCGCACACCGGGGAGCTGTTTTTT. This sequence encodes CASSYLSRAHTGELFF.

The chain employs TRBV19 and TRBJ1-5; 12 nucleotides match TRBD1. There are 18 residues in the CDR3. Germline V gene data show CDR1 as LNHDA and CDR2 as SQIVND (reference sequence). With 9 bases clipped from V and 2 bases from J, the junction kept 14 bases outside the gene matches. The chain's CDR3 is CASSLGTGGLIGNQPQHF. CDR3 nucleotides: TGTGCCAGCTCCTTGGGGACAGGGGGCTTGATTGGCAATCAGCCCCAGCATTTT.

The CDR3 is CASSVAAGQGTGEKLFF. CDR3 coding DNA: TGTGCCAGCAGCGTAGCCGCAGGACAGGGGACGGGTGAAAAACTGTTTTTT. The V and J genes are TRBV9 and TRBJ1-4; 9 bases are shared with TRBD1. Germline V gene sequence: CDR1 SGDLS, CDR2 YYNGEE. The CDR3 consists of 17 residues. V dropped 0 bases and J dropped 7; count of bases not matched to a gene: 10.

This clone was recorded only once. The genes are TRBV3-1 (or the pseudogene TRBV3-2) and TRBJ1-2; TRBD1 is a possible D gene (5 bases). Germline loops: CDR1 LGHDT, CDR2 YNNKEL (reference sequence). V was trimmed by 3 bases and J by 0 bases, leaving 11 bases between them. CDR3 length: 15 amino acids. Here the CDR3 DNA reads TGTGCCAGCAGCCATGCAGACAGAGCTAACTATGGCTACACCTTC. Translated: CASSHADRANYGYTF.